This T cell receptor (beta chain) came from a study of OX40 agonist ivuxolimab in advanced cancers. This CDR3 spans 15 amino acids. Trimming removed 4 bases at V and 0 bases at J, with 11 bases between. CDR1 is SGHTS, CDR2 YDEGEE, per germline. The assay was immunoSEQ multiplex PCR, and TCRdb's table has in-frame clones only and misses some. Of 63,000 or so clones in the sample, roughly 80% are singletons; the top ten hold over 0.95%. In this sample, this clone turned up a few times. This sample comprised CD4+ or CD8+ T cells sorted from blood, obtained in a trial of the OX40 agonist ivuxolimab. This sequence was found in an adult with an advanced solid tumor such as melanoma, head and neck, liver or kidney cancer. This rearrangement joins TRBV5-8 to TRBJ2-4; D call uncertain. The CDR3 coding sequence is TGTGCCAGCAGCCGAGAGGACCTAGCCAAAAACATTCAGTACTTC. Its protein is CASSREDLAKNIQYF.